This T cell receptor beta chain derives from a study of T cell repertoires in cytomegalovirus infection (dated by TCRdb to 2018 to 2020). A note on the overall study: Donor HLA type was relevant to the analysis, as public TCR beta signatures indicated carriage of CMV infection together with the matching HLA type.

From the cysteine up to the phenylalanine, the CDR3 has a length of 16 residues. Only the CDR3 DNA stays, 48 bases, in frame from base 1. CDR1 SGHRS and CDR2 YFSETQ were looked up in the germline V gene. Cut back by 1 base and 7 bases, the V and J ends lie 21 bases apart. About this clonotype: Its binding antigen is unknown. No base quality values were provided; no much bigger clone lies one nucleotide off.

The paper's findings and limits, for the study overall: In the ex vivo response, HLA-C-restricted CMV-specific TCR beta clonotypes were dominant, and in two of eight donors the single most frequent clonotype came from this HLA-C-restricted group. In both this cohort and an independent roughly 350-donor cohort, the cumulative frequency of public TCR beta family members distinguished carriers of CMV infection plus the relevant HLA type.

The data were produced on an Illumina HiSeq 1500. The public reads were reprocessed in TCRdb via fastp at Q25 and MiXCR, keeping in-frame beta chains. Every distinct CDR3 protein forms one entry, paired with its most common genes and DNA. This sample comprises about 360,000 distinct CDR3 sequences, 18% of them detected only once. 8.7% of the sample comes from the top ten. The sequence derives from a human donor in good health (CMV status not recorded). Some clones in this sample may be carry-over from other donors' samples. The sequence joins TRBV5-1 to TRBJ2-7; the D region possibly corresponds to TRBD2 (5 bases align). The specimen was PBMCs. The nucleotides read TGCGCCAGCAGCTTGAATTTATGGGGAGCTCCTTTGGAGCAGTACTTC. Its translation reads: CASSLNLWGAPLEQYF.